Following are 10 T cell receptor beta chains from one sample sequenced in a study of cytomegalovirus exposure and HLA in healthy donors. 60 Vbeta and 13 Jbeta primers were used in PCR. Assay: immunoSEQ multiplex PCR; the TCRdb copy retains only in-frame clones and omits some. The table records some 77,000 clones, roughly 85% of them present only once. Sequences were obtained from PBMCs. The source is a man aged 30-40 years in good health and CMV-seronegative.

The chain couples TRBV27 to TRBJ1-2; a possible D gene is TRBD1 (5 bases). V dropped 6 bases and J dropped 5 bases, with 16 bases sitting between them. Germline V lookup: CDR1 MNHEY, CDR2 SMNVEV (reference sequence). This CDR3 spans 14 amino acids. The CDR3 sequence: CASSPAVTAYGYTF. CDR3 DNA sequence: TGTGCCAGCAGCCCTGCCGTGACAGCTTATGGCTACACCTTC.

This clone was seen a single time. The chain carries TRBV30 and TRBJ1-6; D is possibly TRBD1 (5 bases). The CDR3 consists of 13 residues. Germline loops: CDR1 GTSNPN, CDR2 SVGIG (reference sequence). The CDR3, as DNA: TGTGCTCGGAATGGCGGGGCAAATTCACCCCTCCACTTT. Its translation is CARNGGANSPLHF.

This clone was detected only a few times. The gene calls are TRBV20-1 and TRBJ1-2; 7 bases line up with TRBD1. The germline gives CDR1 DFQATT, CDR2 SNEGSKA (reference sequence). This CDR3 is built from 11 residues. V lost 3 bases, J lost 7 bases, and 2 bases stayed unmatched. CDR3: CSASTGAGYTF. The DNA for the CDR3 is TGCAGTGCTAGTACAGGGGCTGGCTACACCTTC.

V and J are TRBV28 and TRBJ2-7; TRBD1 matches at 8 bases. The CDR3 contains 18 residues. Germline V lookup: CDR1 MDHEN, CDR2 SYDVKM. V lost 4 bases to trimming and J lost 2 bases; unmatched junction nucleotides: 16. CDR3 residues: CASSSTSPDRGRAYEQYF. The CDR3 nucleotides are TGTGCCAGCAGTTCAACCAGCCCCGACAGGGGCAGAGCCTACGAGCAGTACTTC.

The gene calls are TRBV18 and TRBJ1-1; D ambiguous. This CDR3 is 15 amino acids long. Per germline, CDR1 KGHSH and CDR2 LQKENI. V was trimmed by 3 bases and J by 3 bases, leaving 14 bases between them. CDR3 sequence (DNA): TGTGCCAGCTCACCCTTATCTGGAGTCGACACTGAAGCTTTCTTT. Amino acids: CASSPLSGVDTEAFF.

The sample holds a few counts of this clone. V is TRBV6-1 and J is TRBJ2-1; 9 nucleotides match TRBD2. The CDR3 loop spans 11 amino acids. The germline V gene has CDR1 MNHNS and CDR2 SASEGT. V gave up 6 bases and J gave up 15 bases; unmatched junction bases: 6. CDR3 bases: TGTGCCAGCAGGCTAGCGGGAAAGTCGTTCTTC. Translation: CASRLAGKSFF.

V gene TRBV6-5 combines with J gene TRBJ2-5; D might be TRBD1 (6 bases). Looked up from germline, CDR1 is MNHEY and CDR2 is SVGAGI. With 6 bases removed from V and 2 bases from J, the gap between germline ends came to 10 bases. This CDR3 is 13 amino acids long. The CDR3 DNA sequence: TGTGCCAGCAGCGACAGGCTACAAGAGACCCAGTACTTC. It yields the protein CASSDRLQETQYF.

The chain recombines TRBV5-6 with TRBJ1-1; unclear D gene. This CDR3 is built from 15 residues. CDR1 is SGHDT, CDR2 YYEEEE, per germline. V was shortened by 0 bases and J by 0 bases, with 9 bases between the two germline ends. CDR3 nucleotides: TGTGCCAGCAGCTTGGGGAGGGCCATGAACACTGAAGCTTTCTTT. It specifies CASSLGRAMNTEAFF.

The rearrangement links TRBV5-8 to TRBJ2-3; D remains ambiguous. The V end was cut by 1 base, the J end by 5 bases, with 11 bases between. The germline CDR1 and CDR2 sequences are SGHTS and YDEGEE. There are 14 residues in the CDR3. The DNA of the CDR3 is TGTGCCAGCAGCTTGAAGCTCGCCGTAGATACGCAGTATTTT. As protein: CASSLKLAVDTQYF.

The chain employs TRBV7-2 and TRBJ1-2, with D tentatively TRBD1 (5 bases). V dropped 2 bases and J dropped 2 bases, with 15 bases sitting between them. The CDR3 has 16 amino acids. Germline CDR1 is SGHTA and CDR2 is FQGNSA. The CDR3 DNA is TGTGCCAGCAGCTTAAGGTCTGATTCAGGGAACTATGGCTACACCTTC. As protein: CASSLRSDSGNYGYTF.